This entry lists 18 T cell receptor beta chains sequenced from one sample in a study of blood T cell repertoires in COVID-19. Method: immunoSEQ multiplex PCR; TCRdb's copy keeps in-frame clones and lacks some. The data contain roughly 36,000 clones, around 87% of them singletons. Sequencing was done on a sample of peripheral blood. All receptors derive from a man between 45 and 60 years old with active or convalescent COVID-19.

This clone showed up just a few times. The J gene is TRBJ2-7, the V gene TRBV28, with 9 bases fitting TRBD1. The germline gives CDR1 MDHEN, CDR2 SYDVKM. The V gene end was trimmed by 5 bases and the J gene end by 4 bases; junction bases not matched to a gene: 6. The CDR3 length is 14 residues. CDR3 in amino acids: CASSPAGQGYEQYV. In DNA, the CDR3 is TGTGCCAGCAGTCCCGCGGGACAGGGATACGAGCAGTACGTC.

The chain combines TRBV27 with TRBJ1-1; no reliable D call. The germline V gene has CDR1 MNHEY and CDR2 SMNVEV (reference sequence). This CDR3 has 13 residues. The V end lost 3 bases, the J end lost 4 bases, and 9 bases lay between the germline ends. The CDR3 sequence: CASSFGGSTEAFF. The CDR3 DNA reads TGTGCCAGCAGTTTCGGTGGGAGCACTGAAGCTTTCTTT.

In this sample, this clone turned up a few times. The chain recombines TRBV28 with TRBJ2-2; 8 nucleotides agree with TRBD2. This CDR3 spans 18 amino acids. V was clipped by 6 bases and J by 0 bases; unmatched bases: 12. Germline V lookup: CDR1 MDHEN, CDR2 SYDVKM. CDR3 loop: CASSLLAGGFTNTGELFF. The CDR3 region has the DNA TGTGCCAGCAGCCTCTTGGCGGGAGGATTCACGAACACCGGGGAGCTGTTTTTT.

This chain joins TRBV5-1 and TRBJ2-7; TRBD2 matches 7 bases. Germline CDR1 SGHRS, CDR2 YFSETQ. This CDR3 region has 16 residues. Germline trimming cut 3 bases from V and 3 bases from J; bases unmatched to any gene: 12. For the CDR3, the DNA is TGCGCCAGCAGCTGGGCTCCCGCGGGAGACGGCTACGAGCAGTACGTC. It specifies CASSWAPAGDGYEQYV.

This clone occurred once. This sequence joins TRBV28 and TRBJ2-2, with 11 bases matching TRBD1. V trimming: 8 bases; J trimming: 1 base; junction bases outside the gene matches: 3. CDR1 is MDHEN, CDR2 SYDVKM, per germline. The CDR3 covers 15 residues. The CDR3 DNA is TGTGCCAGCGGACAGGGGGCTGTGAACACCGGGGAGCTGTTTTTT. Translation gives CASGQGAVNTGELFF.

This rearrangement joins TRBV4-1 to TRBJ1-2; D is undetermined. The V gene lost 0 bases and the J gene lost 2 bases, with 7 bases spanning the gap. Germline CDR1 is MGHRA and CDR2 is YSYEKL. The CDR3 has 14 amino acids. CDR3 nucleotides: TGCGCCAGCAGCCAAGAATCACAGAACTATGGCTACACCTTC. Protein product: CASSQESQNYGYTF.

The chain carries TRBV30 and TRBJ1-5; the D is unclear. Deletions cut 4 bases from V and 6 bases from J, with 16 bases between. This CDR3 contains 14 residues. Germline CDR1 reads GTSNPN; CDR2 reads SVGIG (reference sequence). The chain's CDR3 is CAWIITSSGQPQHF. DNA of the CDR3: TGTGCCTGGATTATAACCTCCAGCGGTCAGCCCCAGCATTTT.

This chain uses TRBV28 with TRBJ1-2; D is perhaps TRBD1 (6 bases). V lost 7 bases and J 4 bases, leaving 16 bases between the germline ends. Germline CDR1 and CDR2: MDHEN and SYDVKM. This CDR3 region has 14 residues. The CDR3 reads CASIGGGQFYGYTF. The CDR3 DNA sequence: TGTGCCAGCATCGGGGGGGGACAATTCTATGGCTACACCTTC.

The chain has TRBV29-1 and TRBJ2-1, with 7 nucleotides matching TRBD2. J gave up 1 base and V 3 bases, and 6 bases lay outside the gene matches. This CDR3 is 15 amino acids long. Germline CDR1 SQVTM, CDR2 ANQGSEA. For the CDR3, the DNA is TGCAGCGTTGATGAGCGGGAAGGTTCCTACAATGAGCAGTTCTTC. This sequence encodes CSVDEREGSYNEQFF.

The V and J genes are TRBV30 and TRBJ1-5, with unresolved D. V was cut by 0 bases and J by 0 bases, with 6 bases left in between. CDR1 and CDR2 (germline): GTSNPN, SVGIG (reference sequence). The CDR3 runs 14 residues. The CDR3: CAWSVALSNQPQHF. Written as DNA, the CDR3 is TGTGCCTGGAGTGTGGCCCTTAGCAATCAGCCCCAGCATTTT. The whole variable domain, remainder taken from reference TRBV30 and TRBJ1-5, is SQTIHQWPATLVQPVGSPLSLECTVEGTSNPNLYWYRQAAGRGLQLLFYSVGIGQISSEVPQNLSASRPQDRQFILSSKKLLLSDSGFYLCAWSVALSNQPQHFGDGTRLSIL.

The chain links TRBV28 to TRBJ1-6; 7 bases align to TRBD1. CDR3 length: 16 residues. Per germline, CDR1 MDHEN and CDR2 SYDVKM. The trim removed 5 bases at V and 8 bases at J, leaving 12 bases unmatched. As DNA, the CDR3 is TGTGCCAGCAGTCGCTCTCCTGACAGGGTTGATTCACCCCTCCACTTT. This codes for CASSRSPDRVDSPLHF.

Here the CDR3 reads CAGIDSLYEQYV. CDR3 DNA sequence: TGTGCCGGGATCGACAGCCTCTACGAGCAGTACGTC. J is TRBJ2-7 and V is TRBV30; tentative D call: TRBD1 (5 bases). CDR3 length equals 12 residues. In germline, CDR1 is GTSNPN, CDR2 SVGIG (reference sequence). The ends were cut back, 8 bases at V and 3 bases at J, with 14 bases in the middle.

Only one count was recorded for this clone. This chain links TRBV14 with TRBJ2-2; weak D call: TRBD1 (5 bases). Deletions cut 1 base from V and 1 base from J, with 16 bases between. Germline V lookup: CDR1 SGHDN, CDR2 FVKESK. The CDR3 runs 18 residues. The CDR3, as DNA: TGTGCCAGCAGCCAAGTGAACGGAAGGGGCCTGAACACCGGGGAGCTGTTTTTT. Residues: CASSQVNGRGLNTGELFF.

This clone was observed a single time. The chain uses TRBV7-9 and TRBJ1-2; 10 nucleotides match TRBD1. The CDR3 runs 14 residues. Per the germline V gene, CDR1 is SEHNR and CDR2 is FQNEAQ (reference sequence). With V trimmed by 6 bases and J by 2 bases, 3 bases remained unmatched. CDR3 amino acids: CASRQDRGNYGYTF. CDR3 DNA: TGTGCCAGCAGACAGGACAGGGGGAACTATGGCTACACCTTC.

CDR3 bases: TGCACCAGCAGCCGACTAACCGGGACTAGCGGGGGGCTTACCACAGATACGCAGTATTTT. The encoded protein is CTSSRLTGTSGGLTTDTQYF. The chain has TRBV1 and TRBJ2-3; TRBD2, as called in the table, went unchecked against the DNA. TRBV1 is a known pseudogene. The CDR3 runs to 20 residues.

The J gene is TRBJ2-1, the V gene TRBV28; 11 nucleotides match TRBD2. V trimming: 4 bases; J trimming: 3 bases; junction bases outside the gene matches: 8. CDR3 length: 17 residues. Germline-derived CDR1 and CDR2 are MDHEN and SYDVKM. The CDR3 sequence is CASSSSAGLAGYNEQFF. The CDR3 nucleotides read TGTGCCAGCAGTTCCTCCGCTGGACTAGCGGGCTACAATGAGCAGTTCTTC.

The rearrangement joins TRBV5-1 to TRBJ1-4; D gene unclear. Germline CDR1 and CDR2: SGHRS and YFSETQ. Trimming cost V 1 base and J 1 base, with 5 bases left between them. This CDR3 contains 14 residues. CDR3 DNA: TGCGCCAGCAGCTTGTCGGGAACTAATGAAAAACTGTTTTTT. This sequence encodes CASSLSGTNEKLFF.

V gene TRBV7-9 combines with J gene TRBJ1-4; D is possibly TRBD1 (5 bases). V dropped 7 bases and J dropped 7 bases, with 13 bases sitting between them. CDR1 and CDR2 (germline): SEHNR, FQNEAQ (reference sequence). The CDR3 length is 13 residues. Written as DNA, the CDR3 is TGTGCCAGCACTGGGGCAGGGATTGAAAAACTGTTTTTT. Translating it yields CASTGAGIEKLFF. Together with reference TRBV7-9 and TRBJ1-4, the CDR3 gives the full variable domain: DTGVSQNPRHKITKRGQNVTFRCDPISEHNRLYWYRQTLGQGPEFLTYFQNEAQLEKSRLLSDRFSAERPKGSFSTLEIQRTEQGDSAMYLCASTGAGIEKLFFGSGTQLSVL.